The source of this T cell receptor beta chain is a study of CD8 T cells in Susac syndrome. The study's findings and limits: It was acknowledged by the study that relatively few individuals were included in its TCR sequencing and HLA analysis.

Sequencing of TCR beta was performed on blood CD8+ and CD4+ T cells. Regarding this clonotype: The antigen remains undetermined.

Random-hexamer reverse transcription was applied to roughly 0.45 to 1 ug RNA. TCRdb fed the immunoSEQ multiplex PCR reads into MiXCR, producing one record per CDR3 protein. The data show 150,000 to 200,000 distinct CDR3 sequences, approximately 94% seen once. This CDR3 spans 14 amino acids. The germline gives CDR1 MNHEY, CDR2 SVGAGI. V dropped 5 bases and J dropped 4; count of bases not matched to a gene: 7. The sample was CD4+ T cells from PBMCs. V and J are TRBV6-5 and TRBJ2-7; 8 bases fit TRBD1. This TCR derives from a human donor with Susac syndrome. CDR3 sequence: CASSKDRGAYEQYF. The CDR3 bases are TGTGCCAGCAGTAAAGACAGGGGTGCGTACGAGCAGTACTTC.